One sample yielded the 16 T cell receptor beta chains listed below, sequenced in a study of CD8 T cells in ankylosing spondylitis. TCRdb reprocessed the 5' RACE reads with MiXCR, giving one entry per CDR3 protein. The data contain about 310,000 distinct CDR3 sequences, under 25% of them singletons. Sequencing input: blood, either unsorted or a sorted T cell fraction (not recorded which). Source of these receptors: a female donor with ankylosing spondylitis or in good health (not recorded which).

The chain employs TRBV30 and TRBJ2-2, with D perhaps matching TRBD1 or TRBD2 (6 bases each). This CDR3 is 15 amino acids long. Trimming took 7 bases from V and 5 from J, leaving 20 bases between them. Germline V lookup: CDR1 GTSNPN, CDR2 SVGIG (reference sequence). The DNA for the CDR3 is TGTGCCTCCGGTGCGGGACAAGGCTTTACCGGGGAGCTGTTTTTT. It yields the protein CASGAGQGFTGELFF.

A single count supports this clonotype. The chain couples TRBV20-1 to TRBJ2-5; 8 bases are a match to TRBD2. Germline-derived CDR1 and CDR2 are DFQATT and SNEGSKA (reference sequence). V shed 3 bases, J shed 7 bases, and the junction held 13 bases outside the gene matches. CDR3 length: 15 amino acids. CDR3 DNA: TGCAGTGCTAGCCAGATTAGCGGGATTCATGGGACCCAGTACTTC. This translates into CSASQISGIHGTQYF.

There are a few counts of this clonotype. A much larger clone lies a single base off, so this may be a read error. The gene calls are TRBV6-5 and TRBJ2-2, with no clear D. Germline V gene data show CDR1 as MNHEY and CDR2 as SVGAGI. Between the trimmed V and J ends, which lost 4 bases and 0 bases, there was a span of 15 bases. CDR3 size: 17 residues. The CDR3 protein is CASSCSTRTTNTGELFF. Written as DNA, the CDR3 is TGTGCCAGCAGTTGCTCGACGAGGACCACGAACACCGGGGAGCTGTTTTTT.

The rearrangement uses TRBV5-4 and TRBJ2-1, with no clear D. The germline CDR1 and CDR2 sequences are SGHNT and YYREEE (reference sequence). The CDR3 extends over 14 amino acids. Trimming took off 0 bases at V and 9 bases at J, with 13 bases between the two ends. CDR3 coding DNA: TGTGCCAGCAGCTTGGGAGGAACCCGTACTGAGCAGTTCTTC. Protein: CASSLGGTRTEQFF.

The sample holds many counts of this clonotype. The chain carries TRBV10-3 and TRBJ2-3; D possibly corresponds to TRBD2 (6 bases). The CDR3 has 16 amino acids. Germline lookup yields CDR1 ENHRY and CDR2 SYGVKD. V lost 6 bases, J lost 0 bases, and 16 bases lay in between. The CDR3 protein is CAISLGTHRSTDTQYF. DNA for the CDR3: TGTGCCATCAGCCTCGGGACTCACCGTAGCACAGATACGCAGTATTTT.

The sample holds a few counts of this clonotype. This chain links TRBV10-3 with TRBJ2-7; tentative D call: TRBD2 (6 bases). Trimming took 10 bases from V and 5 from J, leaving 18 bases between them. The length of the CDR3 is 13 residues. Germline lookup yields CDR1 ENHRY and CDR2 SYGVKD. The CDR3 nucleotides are TGTGCCACCCGCGACGGAGGGGTCAACGAGCAGTACTTC. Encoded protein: CATRDGGVNEQYF.

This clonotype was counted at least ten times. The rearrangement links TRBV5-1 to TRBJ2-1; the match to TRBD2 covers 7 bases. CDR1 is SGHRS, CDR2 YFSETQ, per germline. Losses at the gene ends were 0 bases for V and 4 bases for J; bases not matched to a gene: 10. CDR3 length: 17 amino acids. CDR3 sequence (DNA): TGCGCCAGCAGCTTGGCCGTGGGTGCGGGAGCTTACAATGAGCAGTTCTTC. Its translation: CASSLAVGAGAYNEQFF.

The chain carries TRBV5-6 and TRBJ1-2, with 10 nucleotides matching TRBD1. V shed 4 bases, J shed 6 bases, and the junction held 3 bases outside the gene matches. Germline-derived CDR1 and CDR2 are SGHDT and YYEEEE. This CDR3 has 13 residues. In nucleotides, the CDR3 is TGTGCCAGCAGCCGGACAGGGGGAGATGGCTACACCTTC. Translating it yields CASSRTGGDGYTF.

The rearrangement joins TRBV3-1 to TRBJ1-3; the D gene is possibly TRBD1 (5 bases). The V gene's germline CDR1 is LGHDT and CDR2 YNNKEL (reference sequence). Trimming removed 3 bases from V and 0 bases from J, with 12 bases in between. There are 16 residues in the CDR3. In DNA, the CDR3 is TGTGCCAGCAGCCAGGGGGGGAAGGCCTCTGGAAACACCATATATTTT. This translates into CASSQGGKASGNTIYF.

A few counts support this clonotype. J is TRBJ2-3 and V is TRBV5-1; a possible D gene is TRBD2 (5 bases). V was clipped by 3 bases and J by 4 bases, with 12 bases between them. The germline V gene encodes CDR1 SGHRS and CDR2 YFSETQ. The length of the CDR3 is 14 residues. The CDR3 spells CASSSRAGSDTQYF. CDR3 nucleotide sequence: TGCGCCAGCAGCTCGAGGGCTGGCTCAGATACGCAGTATTTT.

Written as DNA, the CDR3 is TGTGCCAGCAGTTACCGGCGGGAGGGCCCCTACAATGAGCAGTTCTTC. Protein: CASSYRREGPYNEQFF. The rearrangement links TRBV6-2 or TRBV6-3 to TRBJ2-1, with 9 bases lining up with TRBD2. Germline V gene sequence: CDR1 MNHEY, CDR2 SVGEGT. This CDR3 region has 16 residues. The V gene end was trimmed by 2 bases and the J gene end by 2 bases; junction bases not matched to a gene: 4.

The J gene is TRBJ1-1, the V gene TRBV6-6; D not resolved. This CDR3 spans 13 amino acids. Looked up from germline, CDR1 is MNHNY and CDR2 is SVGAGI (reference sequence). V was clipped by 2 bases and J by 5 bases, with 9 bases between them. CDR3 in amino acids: CASSYVRETEAFF. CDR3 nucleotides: TGTGCCAGCAGTTACGTAAGGGAGACTGAAGCTTTCTTT.

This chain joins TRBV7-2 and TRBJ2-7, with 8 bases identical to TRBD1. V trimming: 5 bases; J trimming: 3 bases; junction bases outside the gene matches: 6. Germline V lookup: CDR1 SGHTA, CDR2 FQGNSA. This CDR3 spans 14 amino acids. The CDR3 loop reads CASSRGTGLYEQYF. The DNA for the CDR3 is TGTGCCAGCAGCAGAGGGACAGGACTCTACGAGCAGTACTTC.

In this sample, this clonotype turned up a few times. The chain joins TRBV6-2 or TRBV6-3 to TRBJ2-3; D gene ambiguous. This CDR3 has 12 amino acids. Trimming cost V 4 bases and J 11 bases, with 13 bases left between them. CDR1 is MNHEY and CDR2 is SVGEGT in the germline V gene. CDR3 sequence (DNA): TGTGCCAGCAGTTTCGGCCTGCGGTGGCAGTATTTT. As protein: CASSFGLRWQYF.

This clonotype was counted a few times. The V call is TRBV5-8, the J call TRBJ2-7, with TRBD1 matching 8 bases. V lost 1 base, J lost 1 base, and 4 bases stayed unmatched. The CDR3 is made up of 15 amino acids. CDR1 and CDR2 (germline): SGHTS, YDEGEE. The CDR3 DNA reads TGTGCCAGCAGCTTGTGGGGACAGGCGTCCTACGAGCAGTACTTC. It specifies CASSLWGQASYEQYF.

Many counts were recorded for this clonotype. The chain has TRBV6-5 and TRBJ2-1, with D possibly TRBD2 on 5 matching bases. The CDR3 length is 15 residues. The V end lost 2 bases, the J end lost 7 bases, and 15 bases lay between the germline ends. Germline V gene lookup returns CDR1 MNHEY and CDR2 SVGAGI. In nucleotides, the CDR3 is TGTGCCAGCAGTTACCTGGACGGGAACCGAAATGAGCAGTTCTTC. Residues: CASSYLDGNRNEQFF.